Reported below is one TCR beta chain. Its antigen is currently unknown. Using immunoSEQ multiplex PCR, the repertoire was profiled, and TCRdb retains in-frame clones only, with some absent. The sample contains about 57,000 clones, roughly 80% of which appear only once. The length of the CDR3 is 13 residues. Germline values: CDR1 SEHNR, CDR2 FQNEAQ (reference sequence). V lost 5 bases to trimming and J lost 5 bases, with 12 bases between them. This record comes from a study of radiotherapy plus CTLA-4 blockade in lung cancer. Study overall: Of all patients, more than 15% responded objectively and about 34% showed disease control.

Study results and limitations: The best prediction of response reportedly came from early blood T cell clone dynamics, with interferon-beta. Clones of tumor-derived TCRs expanded in blood after radiotherapy plus ipilimumab.

The source of this sequence is a human donor with non-small cell lung cancer who had a complete response to radiotherapy plus ipilimumab. This chain links TRBV7-9 with TRBJ1-1; D gene unclear. The sequencing used peripheral blood, collected from a patient treated with radiotherapy plus ipilimumab. The CDR3 loop reads CASSPRSGTEAFF. CDR3 DNA: TGTGCCAGCAGCCCCCGCTCGGGGACTGAAGCTTTCTTT.